The following is a T cell receptor (beta chain) sequence with its context. V was pared by 4 bases and J by 3 bases, with 7 bases of the junction left unmatched. The CDR3 is 15 residues long. Germline assignment: CDR1 LGHDT and CDR2 YNNKEL (reference sequence). The record originates from a study of blood T cell repertoires in COVID-19. Overall study: The United States, Italy and Spain supplied acute and convalescent COVID-19 samples. T cells, B-cell-depleted T cells, or PBMCs supplied cDNA or gDNA.

The authors' processing: Quantification of nucleated cells was approximated via reference gene primer amplification. The method was immunoSEQ multiplex PCR; TCRdb's version includes in-frame clones alone and lacks a portion of them. V, J and clone size are those of that table, while D and trimming were read from the DNA. The table lists 25,000 to 30,000 clones, 72% of them singletons, with roughly 21% in the top ten. The chain combines TRBV3-1 (or the pseudogene TRBV3-2) with TRBJ2-3; TRBD1 matches 7 bases. Sequencing input: peripheral blood. This TCR was sampled from a boy younger than 10 with active or convalescent COVID-19. The CDR3 region is CASSPGRGRTDTQYF. The CDR3 DNA follows: TGTGCCAGCAGCCCAGGAAGGGGGCGGACAGATACGCAGTATTTT.